Listed here are 8 T cell receptor beta chains from one sample, sequenced in a study of blood T cell repertoires in COVID-19. TCRdb's table, derived via immunoSEQ multiplex PCR, lists solely in-frame clones and lacks some. The data show 150,000 to 200,000 clones, about 86% seen once. The sample taken for sequencing was peripheral blood. Receptors were obtained from a man aged 60 to 69 with acute or convalescent COVID-19.

About this clone: This same CDR3 is encoded by further DNA sequences in the sample. V gene TRBV20-1 combines with J gene TRBJ1-1; D ambiguous. The V end lost 2 bases, the J end lost 8 bases, and 6 bases lay between the germline ends. The CDR3 covers 10 residues. Germline V gives CDR1 DFQATT, CDR2 SNEGSKA (reference sequence). This chain's CDR3 is CSARISEAFF. The CDR3 nucleotides read TGCAGTGCTAGAATCTCCGAAGCTTTCTTT.

This chain connects TRBV6-2 or TRBV6-3 to TRBJ2-3; no clear D gene. Per the germline V gene, CDR1 is MNHEY and CDR2 is SVGEGT. The V end was cut by 6 bases, the J end by 9 bases, with 13 bases between. The CDR3 extends over 12 amino acids. CDR3 amino acids: CASSLSWATQYF. The CDR3 DNA reads TGTGCCAGCAGCTTAAGTTGGGCGACGCAGTATTTT.

The chain links TRBV28 to TRBJ1-2; 9 bases match TRBD1. Looked up from germline, CDR1 is MDHEN and CDR2 is SYDVKM. The CDR3 has 13 residues. Germline trimming cut 5 bases from V and 7 bases from J; bases unmatched to any gene: 5. In DNA, the CDR3 is TGTGCCAGCAGTCCTCGGGACAGGGTTGGCTACACCTTC. Translation: CASSPRDRVGYTF.

The chain uses TRBV7-8 and TRBJ2-7; 8 bases map to TRBD1. CDR3 length: 15 residues. The germline CDR1 and CDR2 sequences are SGHVS and FQNEAQ. Trimming took 4 bases from V and 4 from J; bases not matched to a gene: 9. CDR3 nucleotide sequence: TGTGCCAGCAGCTCTCAGGGGACAGGACCTTACGAGCAGTACTTC. This gives the protein CASSSQGTGPYEQYF.

The genes are TRBV27 and TRBJ1-2, with D tentatively TRBD1 (5 bases). Looked up from germline, CDR1 is MNHEY and CDR2 is SMNVEV (reference sequence). CDR3 length: 16 residues. V was trimmed by 6 bases and J by 8 bases, leaving 25 bases between them. As DNA, the CDR3 is TGTGCCAGCAGCCGAAGGGGTTTGAGGCAGGCCGTAGGCTACACCTTC. As protein: CASSRRGLRQAVGYTF.

The J gene is TRBJ2-3, the V gene TRBV7-3, with 7 bases matching TRBD1. V gave up 4 bases and J gave up 3 bases; unmatched junction bases: 1. Germline lookup yields CDR1 SGHTA and CDR2 FQGTGA. The CDR3 runs to 13 residues. The CDR3 loop is CASSSTGTDTQYF. The CDR3 region has the DNA TGTGCCAGCAGCTCGACAGGGACAGATACGCAGTATTTT.

J is TRBJ2-3 and V is TRBV5-5, with unresolved D. Between the trimmed V and J ends, which lost 3 bases and 3 bases, there was a span of 5 bases. Per the germline V gene, CDR1 is SGHKS and CDR2 is YYEKEE (reference sequence). This CDR3 is built from 12 residues. This CDR3 reads CASSSGTDTQYF. The CDR3 DNA reads as TGTGCCAGCAGCTCGGGTACAGATACGCAGTATTTT.

The J gene is TRBJ1-2, the V gene TRBV19; 9 bases map to TRBD1. The germline CDR1 and CDR2 sequences are LNHDA and SQIVND (reference sequence). J lost 4 bases, V lost 1 base, and 7 bases had no gene match. The CDR3 length is 16 residues. As DNA, the CDR3 is TGTGCCAGTAGTATAGGTGGACAGGGGCCCTCCTATGGCTACACCTTC. This sequence encodes CASSIGGQGPSYGYTF.